The present entry profiles one T cell receptor beta chain with its context. What it binds is unknown. Use of 60 Vbeta and 13 Jbeta primers characterized the PCR. Produced via immunoSEQ multiplex PCR; TCRdb's table is partial and in-frame only. The repertoire holds under 200,000 clones, with just over 75% as singletons. V was shortened by 0 bases and J by 7 bases, with 21 bases between the two germline ends. The germline CDR1 and CDR2 sequences are GTSNPN and SVGIG (reference sequence). This CDR3 has 17 amino acids. The data were taken from a study of cytomegalovirus exposure and HLA in healthy donors. Study-wide results and caveats: Previously analyzed data showed that most TCR beta V segments were productive at a frequency of about 87% or about 30%. An analysis that was carried out later associated approximately 17,000 TCR beta sequences with HLA alleles at 0.05 false discovery rate. Most TCR sequences proved rare, with some public TCRs found in many donors. Cytomegalovirus status, reportedly, was diagnosed with high specificity and sensitivity by the classifier.

The chain employs TRBV30 and TRBJ1-4; D remains unclear. The source material was PBMCs. The source is a man aged 35-49 years in good health and CMV-seronegative. CDR3 in amino acids: CAWSVPGHPTAGEKLFF. The CDR3, as DNA: TGTGCCTGGAGTGTACCGGGCCATCCAACGGCGGGTGAAAAACTGTTTTTT. The full variable domain, its missing parts supplied by reference TRBV30 and TRBJ1-4, is SQTIHQWPATLVQPVGSPLSLECTVEGTSNPNLYWYRQAAGRGLQLLFYSVGIGQISSEVPQNLSASRPQDRQFILSSKKLLLSDSGFYLCAWSVPGHPTAGEKLFFGSGTQLSVL.